This T cell receptor beta chain was captured in a study of spatial heterogeneity in lung cancer. About the research overall: The study observed each unique TCR and UMI combination more than ten times on average in raw reads. Broader study findings: Counts of expanded alpha and beta TCRs within tumors tracked the tumor nonsynonymous mutation count. Ubiquitous expanded TCR counts tracked ubiquitous nonsynonymous mutations, and regional counts tracked regional ones.

Time point noted: sample taken at primary tumor resection. Whole RNA came from tumor, nontumor lung or frozen PBMC and was sequenced without being sorted. TCRdb re-analysed the 5' RACE reads in MiXCR, keeping a single row per CDR3 protein. Here the sample spans roughly 18,000 distinct CDR3 sequences, approximately 9.6% being singletons. The CDR3 spans 11 residues. Looked up from germline, CDR1 is LNHDA and CDR2 is SQIVND (reference sequence). V was cut by 5 bases and J by 9 bases, with 8 bases left in between. There are a few counts of this clonotype. Its antigen is undetermined. The library was prepared for alpha chains; this beta chain is a stray read, so its frequency means little.

Sequenced material: lung tumor tissue, taken at surgery. The sequence was obtained from a female donor with early-stage non-small cell lung cancer. V usage is TRBV19 and J usage is TRBJ2-4; D not certain. CDR3 sequence: CASSSGPIQYF. DNA of the CDR3: TGTGCCAGTAGTTCGGGTCCCATTCAGTACTTC.